These 17 T cell receptor beta chains came from one sample sequenced in a study of CD8+CD57+ T cells in acquired aplastic anemia. Genomic DNA served as template for TCR beta VDJ and CDR3 profiling. TCRdb reanalysed the reads using MiXCR and keeps one entry per CDR3 protein. The data hold 130,000 or so distinct CDR3 sequences, with roughly 40% observed a single time. Sequenced patients had shown CD8+CD57+ cell expansion by flow cytometry. Input material: sorted CD4+, CD8+, or CD8+CD57+ T cells (not recorded which) from PBMCs. Receptor source: a human donor with aplastic anemia.

In regard to this clonotype: The junction does not match germline at one end; this may be a read error. This chain uses TRBV29-1 with TRBJ2-7; TRBD2 agrees at 10 bases. In germline, CDR1 is SQVTM, CDR2 ANQGSEA. The CDR3 runs to 16 residues. The CDR3 DNA follows: TGCAGCGTCGAAGGTGGGATTAGCGGGAGGACCTACGAGCAGTACTTC. Its translation: CSVEGGISGRTYEQYF.

This clonotype has more than one count but fewer than ten. The V and J genes are TRBV7-9 and TRBJ1-6, with TRBD1 identical over 10 bases. CDR1 is SEHNR, CDR2 FQNEAQ, per germline (reference sequence). CDR3 length: 12 residues. V lost 7 bases to trimming and J lost 12 bases; unmatched junction nucleotides: 3. The CDR3 region is CASTDRGQPLHF. The CDR3 bases are TGTGCCAGCACCGACAGGGGGCAACCCCTCCACTTT.

Comments on this clonotype: Lacking the conserved final phenylalanine or tryptophan, this CDR3 likely reflects a read error. The rearrangement joins TRBV11-1 to TRBJ2-5, with D possibly being TRBD1 or TRBD2 (6 bases each). The CDR3 sequence is 12 residues long. V was cut by 6 bases and J by 5 bases, with 10 bases left in between. From germline, CDR1 is SGHAT and CDR2 FQDESV (reference sequence). CDR3 in amino acids: CASSRGGETQYL. The DNA for the CDR3 is TGTGCCAGCAGTAGAGGGGGGGAGACCCAGTACCTC.

This clonotype was observed a single time. In DNA, the CDR3 is TGTGCCAGCAGTGAAGGGGGGACGGGGAATTCACCCCTCCACTTT. It encodes CASSEGGTGNSPLHF. The chain combines TRBV2 with TRBJ1-6; weak D call: TRBD1 (5 bases). The CDR3 contains 15 residues. Germline CDR1 reads SNHLY; CDR2 reads FYNNEI. Trimming stripped 1 base from V and 7 bases from J, with 11 bases between.

This clonotype was picked up many times. J is TRBJ2-5 and V is TRBV5-8; D perhaps matches TRBD1 (6 bases). The V end lost 0 bases, the J end lost 1 base, and 10 bases lay between the germline ends. CDR1 is SGHTS and CDR2 is YDEGEE in the germline V gene. The CDR3 loop spans 15 amino acids. The CDR3 bases are TGTGCCAGCAGCTTGGGCCAGGGGACCCAAGAGACCCAGTACTTC. It translates to CASSLGQGTQETQYF.

This clonotype was detected a few times. This chain links TRBV11-2 with TRBJ2-2; a possible D gene is TRBD2 (5 bases). CDR1 SGHAT and CDR2 FQNNGV come from the germline V gene. V was cut by 5 bases and J by 1 base, with 20 bases left in between. The CDR3 has 18 residues. The DNA for the CDR3 is TGTGCCAGCAGCCAGTACCTCGGACTCTCCTGGAACACCGGGGAGCTGTTTTTT. Its translation: CASSQYLGLSWNTGELFF.

V usage is TRBV18 and J usage is TRBJ2-5, with a weak D call TRBD1 (5 bases). CDR1 KGHSH and CDR2 LQKENI come from the germline V gene. Trimming left V 2 bases short and J 5 bases short, with 18 bases between. The CDR3 runs to 16 residues. The CDR3 DNA reads as TGTGCCAGCTCACCAAGGGGAAGTACTGCCAGGGAGACCCAGTACTTC. The encoded protein is CASSPRGSTARETQYF.

This clonotype was counted at least ten times. V gene TRBV29-1 combines with J gene TRBJ1-1; D is uncertain. CDR3 length: 12 residues. V dropped 4 bases and J dropped 4 bases, with 10 bases sitting between them. Looked up from germline, CDR1 is SQVTM and CDR2 is ANQGSEA. CDR3 nucleotide sequence: TGCAGCGTTGTCGAGGGAGTCACTGAAGCTTTCTTT. It translates to CSVVEGVTEAFF.

This clonotype was recorded at least ten times. The chain recombines TRBV6-1 with TRBJ1-2; 7 bases match TRBD1. Germline V gene sequence: CDR1 MNHNS, CDR2 SASEGT. Germline trimming cut 4 bases from V and 7 bases from J; bases unmatched to any gene: 6. The CDR3 loop spans 13 amino acids. Here the CDR3 DNA reads TGTGCCAGCAGTGCCACAGGGGTAGGTGGCTACACCTTC. Protein sequence: CASSATGVGGYTF.

This clonotype was counted at least ten times. The V and J genes are TRBV20-1 and TRBJ1-1; the D is unclear. Germline values: CDR1 DFQATT, CDR2 SNEGSKA (reference sequence). Deletions cut 0 bases from V and 0 bases from J, with 8 bases between. This CDR3 spans 14 amino acids. CDR3 loop: CSARDRTVNTEAFF. CDR3 DNA: TGCAGTGCTAGAGATCGGACGGTGAACACTGAAGCTTTCTTT.

This clonotype was recorded a few times. A much larger clone differs from this one at a single base, so this may be a read error. The rearrangement links TRBV5-4 to TRBJ1-2; D might be TRBD1 (5 bases). Germline V gene data show CDR1 as SGHNT and CDR2 as YYREEE (reference sequence). This CDR3 region has 13 residues. Trimming left V 5 bases short and J 12 bases short, with 20 bases between. The CDR3 protein is CASRPGLMEGHTF. The CDR3 region has the DNA TGTGCCAGCAGACCGGGACTGATGGAAGGCCACACCTTC. Full variable domain (outside the CDR3, taken from reference TRBV5-4 and TRBJ1-2): ETGVTQSPTHLIKTRGQQVTLRCSSQSGHNTVSWYQQALGQGPQFIFQYYREEENGRGNFPPRFSGLQFPNYSSELNVNALELDDSALYLCASRPGLMEGHTFGSGTRLTVV.

The genes are TRBV5-1 and TRBJ2-5, with TRBD2 matching 11 bases. The V gene end was trimmed by 5 bases and the J gene end by 5 bases; junction bases not matched to a gene: 5. The germline gives CDR1 SGHRS, CDR2 YFSETQ. CDR3 size: 14 residues. For the CDR3, the DNA is TGCGCCAGCAGGAGGGCTAGCGGGGGGGAGACCCAGTACTTC. Protein product: CASRRASGGETQYF.

This clonotype was seen repeatedly, ten times or more. The chain couples TRBV3-1 to TRBJ2-1, with D perhaps TRBD1 (6 bases). Germline V lookup: CDR1 LGHDT, CDR2 YNNKEL (reference sequence). This CDR3 region has 11 residues. V was trimmed by 5 bases and J by 10 bases, leaving 9 bases between them. This CDR3 is CASSEGTEQFF. CDR3 DNA: TGTGCCAGCAGCGAAGGGACAGAGCAGTTCTTC.

This CDR3 reads CATRGLGTGGTYEQYF. In nucleotides, the CDR3 is TGTGCCACCAGAGGGCTAGGGACAGGGGGAACGTACGAGCAGTACTTC. This rearrangement joins TRBV15 to TRBJ2-7, with TRBD1 matching over 11 bases. V dropped 6 bases and J dropped 4; count of bases not matched to a gene: 11. This CDR3 spans 16 amino acids. The V gene's germline CDR1 is LNHNV and CDR2 YYDKDF (reference sequence).

Points on this clonotype: This may come from a read error, since a much larger clone is one base off. This chain links TRBV5-1 with TRBJ1-4, with TRBD1 matching 11 bases. Germline CDR1 SGHRS, CDR2 YFSETQ. The CDR3 is made up of 14 amino acids. Here the CDR3 DNA reads TGCGCCAGCTCGACCGGGACAGGGGGAGAAAGACTGTTTTTT. Translation: CASSTGTGGERLFF.

This clonotype was recorded at least ten times. The CDR3 nucleotides read TGTGCCAGCGAGGGGGACTCCTACGAGCAGTACGTC. Protein product: CASEGDSYEQYV. V is TRBV6-2 or TRBV6-3 and J is TRBJ2-7; D might be TRBD1 (6 bases). This CDR3 has 12 amino acids. V was shortened by 8 bases and J by 0 bases, with 8 bases between the two germline ends. Germline CDR1 is MNHEY and CDR2 is SVGEGT.

The chain combines TRBV10-2 with TRBJ2-5, with a possible D match to TRBD2 (7 bases). The CDR3 is 16 residues long. Trimming cost V 5 bases and J 4 bases, with 20 bases left between them. Germline V gene lookup returns CDR1 WSHSY and CDR2 SAAADI. In nucleotides, the CDR3 is TGCGCCAGCAGTCGGGCCGGGACGGGGGGCGGAGAGACCCAGTACTTC. Protein: CASSRAGTGGGETQYF.